These 21 T cell receptor beta chains share one sample of origin, sequenced in a study of tumor-infiltrating lymphocytes in oesophageal squamous cell carcinoma. A single record per CDR3 protein comes from TCRdb applying MiXCR to the PCR reads. Counted here are 12,000 or so distinct CDR3 sequences, under 70% occurring once; the ten biggest clones make up more than 35%. Sequencing used esophageal tumor tissue. The receptors stem from a female donor with esophageal squamous cell carcinoma.

The J gene is TRBJ2-3, the V gene TRBV7-8; D not resolved. The DNA end lines up better with TRBJ2-7; the J call may be wrong. Germline loops: CDR1 SGHVS, CDR2 FQNEAQ. This CDR3 is 11 amino acids long. CDR3 DNA sequence: TGTGCCAGCAGCTTTAAGTACGAGCAGTACTTC. Translated, it gives CASSFKYEQYF.

The genes are TRBV12-3 or TRBV12-4 and TRBJ1-6; TRBD1 is a possible D gene (5 bases). Trimming took off 5 bases at V and 10 bases at J, with 15 bases between the two ends. CDR3 length equals 14 residues. DNA of the CDR3: TGTGCCAGCAGTCCTCGATCCTGGGGGTCACCCCTCCACTTT. Protein sequence: CASSPRSWGSPLHF.

This CDR3 reads CASSPARSETQYF. The CDR3 region has the DNA TGTGCCAGCAGCCCTGCTAGATCCGAGACCCAGTACTTC. The J gene is TRBJ2-5, the V gene TRBV7-3, with D unclear. This CDR3 region has 13 residues. V was shortened by 5 bases and J by 5 bases, with 12 bases between the two germline ends. CDR1 SGHTA and CDR2 FQGTGA come from the germline V gene.

The chain recombines TRBV6-1 with TRBJ1-5; D gene unclear. CDR1 MNHNS and CDR2 SASEGT come from the germline V gene. Trimming left V 6 bases short and J 7 bases short, with 13 bases between. This CDR3 is 13 amino acids long. The CDR3 is CASSLSGVQPQHF. For the CDR3, the DNA is TGTGCCAGCAGCTTAAGCGGGGTACAGCCCCAGCATTTT.

V gene TRBV7-7 combines with J gene TRBJ2-1; 7 positions match TRBD2. Gene TRBJ2-7 matches the end of the DNA better, so the J call may be wrong. CDR1 is SSHAT and CDR2 is FNYEAQ in the germline V gene (reference sequence). The CDR3 has 13 residues. This chain's CDR3 is CASSLNRGEEQYF. Here the CDR3 DNA reads TGTGCCAGCAGCTTAAACCGGGGGGAGGAGCAGTACTTC.

The chain links TRBV12-5 to TRBJ2-5, with 9 bases that match TRBD2. Judging by the DNA end, TRBJ2-1 fits better; the J call may be wrong. The CDR3 is 16 amino acids. Germline-derived CDR1 and CDR2 are LGHNT and FRNRAP. CDR3 region: CASGPGSSGGYNEQFF. The CDR3, as DNA: TGTGCTAGTGGCCCTGGGAGTAGCGGGGGATACAATGAGCAGTTCTTC.

There are many counts of this clonotype. This sequence joins TRBV25-1 and TRBJ2-3; no clear D. This CDR3 region has 14 residues. The germline V and J ends were trimmed by 8 bases and 4 bases, with 16 bases remaining between them. CDR1 and CDR2 from the germline V gene are MGHDK and SYGVNS. In DNA, the CDR3 is TGTGCCAGCTCTTCCCGGACCCCCCCAGATACGCAGTATTTT. Translation gives CASSSRTPPDTQYF.

The rearrangement uses TRBV12-5 and TRBJ2-3, with 7 positions matching TRBD2. CDR1 is LGHNT and CDR2 is FRNRAP in the germline V gene. The CDR3 contains 16 residues. J gave up 2 bases and V 0 bases, and 5 bases lay outside the gene matches. The CDR3 DNA sequence: TGTGCTAGTGGTTTGGTTCCTAGCGGACTCACAGATACGCAGTATTTT. It encodes CASGLVPSGLTDTQYF.

By share of the sample, this clonotype is medium-sized. V is TRBV7-8 and J is TRBJ2-3; either TRBD1 or TRBD2 may fit D (5 bases each). Germline-derived CDR1 and CDR2 are SGHVS and FQNEAQ. The CDR3 covers 12 residues. The V and J ends lost 7 bases and 6 bases respectively, with 11 bases between them. The CDR3 DNA follows: TGTGCCAGCACCCCCGGGGCCGATACGCAGTATTTT. It encodes CASTPGADTQYF.

With regard to this clonotype: One junction end disagrees with the germline gene, perhaps due to a read error. The chain couples TRBV7-3 to TRBJ2-5; 15 bases match TRBD2. The J call is in doubt because the DNA end fits TRBJ2-1 better. From germline, CDR1 is SGHTA and CDR2 FQGTGA. The CDR3 has 19 residues. The CDR3 coding sequence is TGTGCCAGCAGCTTAACCGGGACTAGCGGGAGGTACTCCGACAATGAGCAGTTCTTC. Translating it yields CASSLTGTSGRYSDNEQFF.

The J gene is TRBJ2-5, the V gene TRBV6-2 or TRBV6-3; D may match TRBD1 or TRBD2 (5 bases each). The germline V gene encodes CDR1 MNHEY and CDR2 SVGEGT. V shed 2 bases and J shed 11 bases, with 27 bases lying between them. CDR3 size: 17 residues. The DNA for the CDR3 is TGTGCCAGCAGTTACACCGCCGGGACCCACTCCTACAATGAGCAGTACTTC. It codes for CASSYTAGTHSYNEQYF.

V is TRBV7-9 and J is TRBJ1-1; TRBD1 matches 9 bases. Germline CDR1 and CDR2: SEHNR and FQNEAQ (reference sequence). CDR3 length: 13 residues. J gave up 5 bases and V 7 bases, and 5 bases lay outside the gene matches. CDR3 bases: TGTGCCAGCAATAGGGACAGGGTGACTGAAGCTTTCTTT. It translates to CASNRDRVTEAFF. The whole variable domain, remainder taken from reference TRBV7-9 and TRBJ1-1, is DTGVSQNPRHKITKRGQNVTFRCDPISEHNRLYWYRQTLGQGPEFLTYFQNEAQLEKSRLLSDRFSAERPKGSFSTLEIQRTEQGDSAMYLCASNRDRVTEAFFGQGTRLTVV.

The rearrangement uses TRBV7-6 and TRBJ1-1, with unresolved D. CDR3 size: 13 residues. V was trimmed by 5 bases and J by 2 bases, leaving 9 bases between them. In germline, CDR1 is SGHVS, CDR2 FNYEAQ. This chain's CDR3 is CASSPEGNTEAFF. The CDR3 nucleotides are TGTGCCAGCAGCCCGGAAGGAAACACTGAAGCTTTCTTT.

This clonotype was found a few times. The rearrangement joins TRBV7-8 to TRBJ2-1, with 10 bases that match TRBD2. Germline trimming cut 6 bases from V and 6 bases from J; bases unmatched to any gene: 2. From germline, CDR1 is SGHVS and CDR2 FQNEAQ. CDR3 length equals 13 residues. The CDR3 here is CASRASGSNEQFF. CDR3 DNA sequence: TGTGCCAGCAGGGCTAGCGGGAGCAATGAGCAGTTCTTC.

The chain employs TRBV7-2 and TRBJ2-1; no clear D. The length of the CDR3 is 17 residues. Trimming removed 1 base from V and 2 bases from J, with 15 bases in between. CDR1 is SGHTA, CDR2 FQGNSA, per germline. The CDR3 region has the DNA TGTGCCAGCAGCTTAGATTCCCTGGCAAGACCCTACAATGAGCAGTTCTTC. Encoded protein: CASSLDSLARPYNEQFF.

In this sample, this clonotype turned up many times. The CDR3 nucleotides read TGTGCCAGCAGCTCCCGGGCATTCGCGCGGTCCACAGATACGCAGTATTTT. Translated: CASSSRAFARSTDTQYF. The chain carries TRBV7-8 and TRBJ2-3; D ambiguous. CDR3 size: 17 residues. The V gene lost 4 bases and the J gene lost 2 bases, with 19 bases spanning the gap. The germline gives CDR1 SGHVS, CDR2 FQNEAQ. Together with reference TRBV7-8 and TRBJ2-3, the CDR3 gives the full variable domain: GAGVSQSPRYKVAKRGQDVALRCDPISGHVSLFWYQQALGQGPEFLTYFQNEAQLDKSGLPSDRFFAERPEGSVSTLKIQRTQQEDSAVYLCASSSRAFARSTDTQYFGPGTRLTVL.

This clonotype has at least ten counts. The chain has TRBV7-6 and TRBJ2-4, with D uncertain. Judging by the DNA end, TRBJ2-7 fits better; the J call may be wrong. CDR1 SGHVS and CDR2 FNYEAQ come from the germline V gene. CDR3 length: 11 residues. The CDR3 reads CASSPGGEQYF. DNA for the CDR3: TGTGCCAGCAGCCCCGGTGGCGAGCAGTACTTC.

This clonotype was detected a few times. The V gene is TRBV28, the J gene TRBJ2-3, with no clear D. Germline CDR1 is MDHEN and CDR2 is SYDVKM. Trimming removed 10 bases at V and 0 bases at J, with 11 bases between. The CDR3 is 13 residues long. The CDR3 loop is CANRARSTDTQYF. Written as DNA, the CDR3 is TGTGCCAACCGAGCGAGAAGCACAGATACGCAGTATTTT. Filled out from reference TRBV28 and TRBJ2-3, the complete variable domain reads DVKVTQSSRYLVKRTGEKVFLECVQDMDHENMFWYRQDPGLGLRLIYFSYDVKMKEKGDIPEGYSVSREKKERFSLILESASTNQTSMYLCANRARSTDTQYFGPGTRLTVL.

The V and J genes are TRBV7-4 and TRBJ2-4; D not certain. Germline lookup yields CDR1 SGHVT and CDR2 SQSDAQ. There are 12 residues in the CDR3. The V gene lost 3 bases and the J gene lost 13 bases, with 13 bases spanning the gap. The CDR3 DNA follows: TGTGCCAGCAGCTTTTTGGGCCAGAAGCAGTACTTC. Amino acid sequence: CASSFLGQKQYF.

This clonotype ranks as medium-sized (0.01 to 0.1%). This sequence joins TRBV27 and TRBJ2-1; 10 positions agree with TRBD2. The CDR3 has 17 residues. Germline values: CDR1 MNHEY, CDR2 SMNVEV (reference sequence). V lost 4 bases to trimming and J lost 7 bases; unmatched junction nucleotides: 13. CDR3 residues: CASSSLAGVVGRNEQFF. The CDR3 DNA reads TGTGCCAGCAGTTCCCTAGCGGGAGTGGTGGGTAGGAATGAGCAGTTCTTC.

The chain has TRBV7-4 and TRBJ2-1; the match to TRBD2 covers 7 bases. The CDR3 loop spans 15 amino acids. The junction had 3 bases not matched to a gene; V was cut back by 0 bases and J by 4 bases. The V gene's germline CDR1 is SGHVT and CDR2 SQSDAQ. The CDR3 nucleotides read TGTGCCAGCAGCTTAGCGGGAGGGCCATACAATGAGCAGTTCTTC. It is translated as CASSLAGGPYNEQFF.